This TCR beta chain derives from a study of blood T cell repertoires in COVID-19. This table comes from immunoSEQ multiplex PCR, and its TCRdb copy is limited to in-frame clones, with some not included. The sample shows about 520,000 clones, 80% to 90% of them seen only once. V lost 5 bases to trimming and J lost 6 bases; unmatched junction nucleotides: 10. Germline-derived CDR1 and CDR2 are SGHDT and YYEEEE. This CDR3 region has 16 residues. The TCR was taken from a human donor in a cohort sampled during active COVID-19. Input material: peripheral blood. This rearrangement joins TRBV5-6 to TRBJ2-1, with 11 bases fitting TRBD1. CDR3 nucleotides: TGTGCCAGCAGGATGGACAGGGGGCATTTCGGCAATGAGCAGTTCTTC. This sequence encodes CASRMDRGHFGNEQFF.